These 9 T cell receptor beta chains share one sample of origin, sequenced in a study of T-cell reconstitution after alpha-beta-depleted transplantation in children. Unique molecular identifiers were built into the TCRbeta library. TCRdb re-called the PCR reads with MiXCR, one entry per CDR3 protein. The sample has more than 400,000 distinct CDR3 sequences, about an eighth seen once. Sequenced here: PBMCs, mostly from graft donor cells, sampled 180 days after TCRalphabeta/CD19-depleted stem cell transplant. The origin of the receptors is a female patient between 2 and 15 years old who had a stem cell transplant for aplastic anemia, so the T cells may come from the graft donor.

In DNA, the CDR3 is TGTGCCAGCAGCGTCGGCAGGACTAGCGGGAACTACTACGAGCAGTACGTC. Translated: CASSVGRTSGNYYEQYV. This chain joins TRBV9 and TRBJ2-7, with 12 bases identical to TRBD2. V was pared by 2 bases and J by 3 bases, with 9 bases of the junction left unmatched. CDR1 and CDR2 (germline): SGDLS, YYNGEE. The CDR3 runs 17 residues.

This clonotype was detected a few times. The chain links TRBV7-2 to TRBJ1-1; 7 bases align to TRBD1. From germline, CDR1 is SGHTA and CDR2 FQGNSA. The ends lost 8 bases at V and 12 bases at J; junction bases unmatched: 9. This CDR3 has 11 amino acids. In nucleotides, the CDR3 is TGTGCCAGCGGGGGGGGACAGTCTCCTTTCTTT. This translates into CASGGGQSPFF.

This chain connects TRBV7-9 to TRBJ1-5; 8 positions agree with TRBD1. This CDR3 contains 15 residues. After removal of 4 bases from V and 2 bases from J, the junction contained 4 bases not matched to a gene. Germline V gene lookup returns CDR1 SEHNR and CDR2 FQNEAQ (reference sequence). CDR3 in amino acids: CASSSGGWGNQPQHF. The CDR3 DNA follows: TGTGCCAGCAGCTCAGGGGGCTGGGGCAATCAGCCCCAGCATTTT.

This clonotype appeared many times. V is TRBV27 and J is TRBJ2-7; D gene ambiguous. V gave up 5 bases and J gave up 2 bases, with 10 bases separating them. Germline CDR1 and CDR2: MNHEY and SMNVEV (reference sequence). This CDR3 contains 13 residues. The chain's CDR3 is CASSPTLPYEQYF. The DNA for the CDR3 is TGTGCCAGCAGTCCCACACTGCCCTACGAGCAGTACTTC.

This clonotype has only a few counts. V and J are TRBV20-1 and TRBJ1-2; 7 positions agree with TRBD1. There are 15 residues in the CDR3. V gave up 6 bases and J gave up 3 bases; unmatched junction bases: 13. CDR1 and CDR2 (germline): DFQATT, SNEGSKA (reference sequence). CDR3 bases: TGCAGTGCAACCAACACTCCCGGGACAGACTATGGCTACACCTTC. This sequence encodes CSATNTPGTDYGYTF.

There are many counts of this clonotype. The rearrangement links TRBV10-2 to TRBJ2-3, with TRBD2 matching over 9 bases. Looked up from germline, CDR1 is WSHSY and CDR2 is SAAADI. The trim removed 7 bases at V and 2 bases at J, leaving 4 bases unmatched. There are 14 residues in the CDR3. The CDR3 DNA sequence: TGCGCCAGCACGGCGGGAGGGATCACAGATACGCAGTATTTT. Amino acids: CASTAGGITDTQYF.

This clonotype was detected ten times or more. The J gene is TRBJ2-2, the V gene TRBV5-1; D uncertain. The germline CDR1 and CDR2 sequences are SGHRS and YFSETQ. The ends were cut back, 0 bases at V and 1 base at J, with 10 bases in the middle. This CDR3 comprises 16 residues. The CDR3 here is CASSLGPAKNTGELFF. Written as DNA, the CDR3 is TGCGCCAGCAGCTTGGGTCCAGCAAAGAACACCGGGGAGCTGTTTTTT.

The J gene is TRBJ1-4, the V gene TRBV4-3; D possibly corresponds to TRBD1 (5 bases). The CDR3 contains 16 residues. Germline values: CDR1 LGHNA, CDR2 YSLEER. Trimming shortened V by 5 bases and J by 5 bases, and 18 bases separated the two germline ends. The CDR3 DNA is TGCGCCAGCAGCTCAGACGGGTCAGGGCTAAATGAAAAACTGTTTTTT. It translates to CASSSDGSGLNEKLFF.

This clonotype occurred many times. This rearrangement joins TRBV5-1 to TRBJ2-1; D gene ambiguous. The CDR3 spans 13 residues. Deletions cut 4 bases from V and 3 bases from J, with 8 bases between. Germline loops: CDR1 SGHRS, CDR2 YFSETQ. Written as DNA, the CDR3 is TGCGCCAGCAGCCGGGCCGACTACAATGAGCAGTTCTTC. Residues: CASSRADYNEQFF.